The entry below describes one T cell receptor (beta chain). The antigen is undetermined. Nashville, Tennessee was home to all donors, each a Caucasian adult. It was into CD45RA+ naive and CD45RA-negative memory subsets that the CD4+ cells were split. This sample is drawn from a study of shared clonotypes between healthy human individuals. Study-level findings and limits: Several donors had approximately 4.6% of their naive CD4 clonotypes in common. Clonotypes shared by all four sorted-subset donors had higher generation probabilities than non-shared clonotypes.

V shed 6 bases and J 4 bases; nucleotides not matched to a gene: 11. CDR1 is MNHEY and CDR2 is SMNVEV in the germline V gene (reference sequence). The length of the CDR3 is 17 residues. The assay was immunoSEQ multiplex PCR, and TCRdb's table has in-frame clones only and misses some. The table shows over 1.4 million clones, with around 97% occurring only once. What was sequenced was naive CD4+ T cells sorted from blood. Subset specified: CD45RA+ positively selected. The receptor was derived from a man aged 25 to 45 in good health. This chain links TRBV27 with TRBJ2-1; 11 bases map to TRBD2. The CDR3: CASRAKRGTSGYNEQFF. In nucleotides, the CDR3 is TGTGCCAGCAGGGCCAAGCGGGGGACTAGCGGATACAATGAGCAGTTCTTC.